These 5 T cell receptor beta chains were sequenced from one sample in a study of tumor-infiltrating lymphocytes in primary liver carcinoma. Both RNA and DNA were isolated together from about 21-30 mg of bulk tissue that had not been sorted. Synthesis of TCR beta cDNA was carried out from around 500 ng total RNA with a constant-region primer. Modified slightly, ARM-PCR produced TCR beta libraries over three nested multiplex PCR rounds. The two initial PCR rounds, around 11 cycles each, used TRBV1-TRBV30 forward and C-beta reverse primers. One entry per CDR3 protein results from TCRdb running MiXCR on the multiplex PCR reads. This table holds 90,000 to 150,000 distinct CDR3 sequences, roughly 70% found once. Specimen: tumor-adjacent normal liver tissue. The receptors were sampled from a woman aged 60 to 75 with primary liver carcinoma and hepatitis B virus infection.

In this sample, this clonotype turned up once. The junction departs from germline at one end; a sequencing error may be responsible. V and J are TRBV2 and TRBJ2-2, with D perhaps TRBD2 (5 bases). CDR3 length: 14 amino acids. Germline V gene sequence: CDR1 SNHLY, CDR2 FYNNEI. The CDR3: CASSELLHTGELFF. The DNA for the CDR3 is TGTGCCAGCAGTGAATTGCTACACACCGGGGAACTGTTTTTT.

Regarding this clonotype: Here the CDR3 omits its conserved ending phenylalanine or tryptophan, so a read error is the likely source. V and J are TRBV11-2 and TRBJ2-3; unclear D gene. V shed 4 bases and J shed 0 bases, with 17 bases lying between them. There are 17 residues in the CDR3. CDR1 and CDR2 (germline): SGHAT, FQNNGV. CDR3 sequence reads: CASSSAMGRRSTDTQYS. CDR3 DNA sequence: TGTGCCAGCAGCTCAGCAATGGGAAGAAGGAGCACAGATACGCAGTATTCT.

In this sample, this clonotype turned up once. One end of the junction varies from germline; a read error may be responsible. The CDR3 DNA reads TGTGCCAGCAGTGGATCGGACGGAGGTAACCATGGCTACACCTTC. The encoded protein is CASSGSDGGNHGYTF. The V call is TRBV28, the J call TRBJ1-2; unclear D gene. Germline V gene data show CDR1 as MDHEN and CDR2 as SYDVKM. This CDR3 is 15 amino acids long.

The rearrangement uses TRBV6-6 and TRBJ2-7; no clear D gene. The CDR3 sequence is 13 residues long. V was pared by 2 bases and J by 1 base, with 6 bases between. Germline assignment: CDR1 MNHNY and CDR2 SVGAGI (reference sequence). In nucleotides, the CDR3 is TGTGCCAGCAGTTACACGAAATCCTACGAGCAGTACTTC. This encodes CASSYTKSYEQYF.

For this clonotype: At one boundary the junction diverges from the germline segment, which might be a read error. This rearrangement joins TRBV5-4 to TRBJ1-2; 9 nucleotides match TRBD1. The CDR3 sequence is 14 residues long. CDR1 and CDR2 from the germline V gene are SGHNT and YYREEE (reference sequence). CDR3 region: CASNPVGTGLGYTF. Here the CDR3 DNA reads TGTGCCAGCAACCCAGTGGGGACAGGGCTTGGCTATACCTTC.